The 12 T cell receptor beta chains below come from one sample, sequenced in a study of CD8+ T cells in alopecia areata. Treatment indicated: oral pan-JAK inhibitor, 5-10 mg twice daily. Investigators isolated RNA and reverse transcribed it into cDNA to act as the sequencing template. Produced via immunoSEQ multiplex PCR; TCRdb's table is partial and in-frame only. The table shows some 190,000 clones, with about 51% occurring only once. This specimen consisted of CD8+ T cells sorted from blood, obtained around week 53, from a patient treated with tofacitinib. Every receptor here comes from a human donor with alopecia areata.

The chain uses TRBV5-6 and TRBJ2-7; the D is unclear. Trimming shortened V by 0 bases and J by 5 bases, and 6 bases separated the two germline ends. Germline V CDR1 and CDR2: SGHDT, YYEEEE. The CDR3 runs 12 residues. In DNA, the CDR3 is TGTGCCAGCAGCTTGGGACGCCACGAGCAGTACTTC. Translated: CASSLGRHEQYF.

The chain is built from TRBV7-9 and TRBJ1-2; 9 bases are a match to TRBD1. CDR1 is SEHNR, CDR2 FQNEAQ, per germline (reference sequence). Losses at the gene ends were 1 base for V and 5 bases for J; bases not matched to a gene: 5. There are 15 residues in the CDR3. This CDR3 is CASSLVRDRAYGYTF. In DNA form, the CDR3 reads TGTGCCAGCAGCTTAGTCCGGGACAGGGCTTATGGCTACACCTTC.

V is TRBV7-9 and J is TRBJ2-3; unclear D gene. Trimming took 2 bases from V and 5 from J, leaving 8 bases between them. CDR1 is SEHNR and CDR2 is FQNEAQ in the germline V gene (reference sequence). The CDR3 totals 13 residues. CDR3 region: CASSLPRLDTQYF. The DNA of the CDR3 is TGTGCCAGCAGCTTACCCAGACTAGATACGCAGTATTTT.

This clone was found a few times. The rearrangement joins TRBV6-5 to TRBJ1-1; D is perhaps TRBD1 (5 bases). Germline-derived CDR1 and CDR2 are MNHEY and SVGAGI. Trimming took off 3 bases at V and 5 bases at J, with 19 bases between the two ends. The CDR3 totals 16 residues. The DNA of the CDR3 is TGTGCCAGCAGTTATCCCTCGTCAGGGCGATCTACTGAAGCTTTCTTT. It specifies CASSYPSSGRSTEAFF.

A note on this clone: Other DNA sequences in the same sample also yield this CDR3. The CDR3 protein is CAWSATGNTEAFF. The CDR3 DNA reads as TGTGCCTGGAGTGCGACGGGGAACACTGAAGCTTTCTTT. The chain is built from TRBV30 and TRBJ1-1; D is uncertain. In germline, CDR1 is GTSNPN, CDR2 SVGIG (reference sequence). Trimming cost V 1 base and J 1 base, with 7 bases left between them. This CDR3 region has 13 residues.

The V gene is TRBV7-9, the J gene TRBJ2-7; no reliable D call. Trimming took off 1 base at V and 5 bases at J, with 9 bases between the two ends. Germline CDR1 SEHNR, CDR2 FQNEAQ (reference sequence). The CDR3 contains 13 residues. The CDR3 nucleotides read TGTGCCAGCAGCTTAGAGGTCGGGCACGAGCAGTACTTC. It yields the protein CASSLEVGHEQYF.

The V call is TRBV27, the J call TRBJ2-3; D remains ambiguous. The V gene's germline CDR1 is MNHEY and CDR2 SMNVEV (reference sequence). This CDR3 contains 14 residues. Trimming pared 5 bases from V and 4 bases from J, leaving 13 bases between. The CDR3 sequence: CASSPVGSADTQYF. The CDR3 DNA sequence: TGTGCCAGCAGTCCGGTCGGAAGCGCAGATACGCAGTATTTT.

J is TRBJ2-7 and V is TRBV10-3, with 11 bases that match TRBD1. Trimming cost V 6 bases and J 2 bases; bases outside gene matches: 0. This CDR3 has 13 residues. The V gene's germline CDR1 is ENHRY and CDR2 SYGVKD. CDR3: CAIRGQGAYEQYF. CDR3 nucleotide sequence: TGTGCCATCAGGGGACAGGGGGCCTACGAGCAGTACTTC.

On this clone: The same CDR3 is also encoded by other DNA sequences in this sample. V and J are TRBV30 and TRBJ1-5; D uncertain. The germline CDR1 and CDR2 sequences are GTSNPN and SVGIG (reference sequence). V shed 1 base and J shed 3 bases, with 4 bases lying between them. The CDR3 has 12 amino acids. This CDR3 is CAWSEYNQPQHF. The CDR3 DNA reads TGTGCCTGGAGTGAATACAATCAGCCCCAGCATTTT. The variable domain in full, with the rest retrieved from reference TRBV30 and TRBJ1-5, is SQTIHQWPATLVQPVGSPLSLECTVEGTSNPNLYWYRQAAGRGLQLLFYSVGIGQISSEVPQNLSASRPQDRQFILSSKKLLLSDSGFYLCAWSEYNQPQHFGDGTRLSIL.

Only a few counts were recorded for this clone. The rearrangement uses TRBV7-2 and TRBJ2-1, with D perhaps matching TRBD2 (6 bases). The V end was cut by 3 bases, the J end by 5 bases, with 14 bases between. Per germline, CDR1 SGHTA and CDR2 FQGNSA. The length of the CDR3 is 15 residues. CDR3: CASSLETGVHNEQFF. CDR3 nucleotides: TGTGCCAGCAGCTTGGAGACGGGGGTTCACAATGAGCAGTTCTTC.

CDR3 loop: CASSPGGYTGELFF. For the CDR3, the DNA is TGTGCCAGCAGCCCGGGGGGGTACACCGGGGAGCTGTTTTTT. The chain employs TRBV11-2 and TRBJ2-2; 8 positions match TRBD2. CDR3 length: 14 residues. The J segment lost 3 bases and the V segment lost 5 bases, leaving 2 bases of the junction unmatched. The germline CDR1 and CDR2 sequences are SGHAT and FQNNGV.

V and J are TRBV30 and TRBJ2-5, with TRBD1 matching over 8 bases. V shed 0 bases and J 5 bases; nucleotides not matched to a gene: 8. CDR1 and CDR2 from the germline V gene are GTSNPN and SVGIG (reference sequence). The CDR3 loop spans 15 amino acids. DNA of the CDR3: TGTGCCTGGAGTGTGATGACAGGGGCTTTTGAGACCCAGTACTTC. This codes for CAWSVMTGAFETQYF.